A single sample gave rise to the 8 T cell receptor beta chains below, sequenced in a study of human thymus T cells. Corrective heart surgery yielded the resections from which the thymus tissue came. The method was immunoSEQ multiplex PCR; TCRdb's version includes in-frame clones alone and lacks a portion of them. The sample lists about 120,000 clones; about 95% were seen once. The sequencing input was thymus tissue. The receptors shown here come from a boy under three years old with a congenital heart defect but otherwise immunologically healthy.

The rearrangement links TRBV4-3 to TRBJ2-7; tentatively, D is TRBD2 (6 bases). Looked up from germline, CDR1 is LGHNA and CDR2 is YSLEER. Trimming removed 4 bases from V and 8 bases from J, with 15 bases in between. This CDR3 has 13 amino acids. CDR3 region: CASSPSKGRKQYF. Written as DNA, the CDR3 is TGCGCCAGCAGCCCCAGCAAGGGGAGGAAGCAGTACTTC.

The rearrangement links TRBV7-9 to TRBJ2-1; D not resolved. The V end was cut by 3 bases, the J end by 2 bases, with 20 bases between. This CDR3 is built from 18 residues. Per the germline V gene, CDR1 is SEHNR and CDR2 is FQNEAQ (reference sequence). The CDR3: CASSFIEGGERTYNEQFF. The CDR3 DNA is TGTGCCAGCAGCTTTATTGAAGGCGGAGAGAGGACCTACAATGAGCAGTTCTTC.

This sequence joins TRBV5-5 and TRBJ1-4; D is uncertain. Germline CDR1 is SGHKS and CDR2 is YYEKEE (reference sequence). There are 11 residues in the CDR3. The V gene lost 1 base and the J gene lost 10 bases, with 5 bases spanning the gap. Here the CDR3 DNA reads TGTGCCAGCAGCTTGTTCGGAAAACTGTTTTTT. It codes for CASSLFGKLFF. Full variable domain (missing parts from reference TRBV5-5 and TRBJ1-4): DAGVTQSPTHLIKTRGQQVTLRCSPISGHKSVSWYQQVLGQGPQFIFQYYEKEERGRGNFPDRFSARQFPNYSSELNVNALLLGDSALYLCASSLFGKLFFGSGTQLSVL.

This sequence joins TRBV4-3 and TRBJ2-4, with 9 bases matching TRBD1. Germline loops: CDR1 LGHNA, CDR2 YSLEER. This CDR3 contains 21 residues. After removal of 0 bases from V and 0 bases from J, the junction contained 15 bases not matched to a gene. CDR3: CASSQDVSLATGGLAKNIQYF. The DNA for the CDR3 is TGCGCCAGCAGCCAAGATGTGTCCTTGGCTACAGGGGGCTTAGCCAAAAACATTCAGTACTTC.

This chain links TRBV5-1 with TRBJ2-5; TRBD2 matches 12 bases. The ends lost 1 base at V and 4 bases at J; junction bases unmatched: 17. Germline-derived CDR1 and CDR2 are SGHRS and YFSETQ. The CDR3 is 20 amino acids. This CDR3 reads CASSLHAQASGGAMGETQYF. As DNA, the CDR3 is TGCGCCAGCAGCTTGCATGCCCAAGCTAGCGGGGGGGCCATGGGAGAGACCCAGTACTTC.

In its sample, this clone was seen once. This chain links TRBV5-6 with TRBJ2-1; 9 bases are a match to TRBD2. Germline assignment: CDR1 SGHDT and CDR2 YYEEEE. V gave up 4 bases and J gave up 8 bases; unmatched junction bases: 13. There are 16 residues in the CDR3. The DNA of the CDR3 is TGTGCCAGCAGCCGGGCGGCGGGGGGGCGGGTCTATGAGCAGTTCTTC. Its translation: CASSRAAGGRVYEQFF.

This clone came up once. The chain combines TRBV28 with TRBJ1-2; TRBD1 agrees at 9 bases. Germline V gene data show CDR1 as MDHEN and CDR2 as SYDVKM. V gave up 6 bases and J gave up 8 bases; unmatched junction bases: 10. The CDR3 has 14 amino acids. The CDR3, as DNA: TGTGCCAGCAGAATCCCACAGGGGGCGCGGGGCTACACCTTC. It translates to CASRIPQGARGYTF.

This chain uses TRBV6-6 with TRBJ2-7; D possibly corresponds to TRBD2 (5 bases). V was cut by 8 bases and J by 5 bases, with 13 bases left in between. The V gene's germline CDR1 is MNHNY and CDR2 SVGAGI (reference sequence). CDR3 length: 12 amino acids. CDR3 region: CASGGRAHEQYF. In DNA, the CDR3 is TGTGCCAGCGGAGGAAGGGCCCACGAGCAGTACTTC.